Presented here are 27 T cell receptor beta chains from one specimen sequenced in a study of T cell responses to AZD1222 COVID-19 vaccine. Method: immunoSEQ multiplex PCR; TCRdb's copy keeps in-frame clones and lacks some. In the table there are 150,000 to 180,000 clones, approximately 90% of which are singletons. Material: peripheral blood, obtained on day 0 of AZD1222 vaccination. These receptors were taken from an adult in good health.

This clone appeared once. The chain carries TRBV13 and TRBJ2-1; 10 nucleotides line up with TRBD2. The germline CDR1 and CDR2 sequences are PRHDT and FYEKMQ (reference sequence). The CDR3 is 15 amino acids. V was clipped by 4 bases and J by 8 bases; unmatched bases: 8. The CDR3 coding sequence is TGTGCCAGCAGCTCAAAAGCGGGAGGGGTTCATGAGCAGTTCTTC. It yields the protein CASSSKAGGVHEQFF.

J is TRBJ2-7 and V is TRBV4-2; TRBD2 matches at 9 bases. V shed 5 bases, J shed 3 bases, and the junction held 8 bases outside the gene matches. Germline V gene sequence: CDR1 LGHNA, CDR2 YNFKEQ. The length of the CDR3 is 15 residues. DNA of the CDR3: TGTGCCAGCAGCTCATGGACTAGCGCCGACTACGAGCAGTACTTC. Translation: CASSSWTSADYEQYF.

The chain couples TRBV2 to TRBJ1-2; D is perhaps TRBD1 (6 bases). The CDR3 is 14 residues long. Germline V gene sequence: CDR1 SNHLY, CDR2 FYNNEI. The V and J ends lost 4 bases and 10 bases respectively, with 19 bases between them. The CDR3 DNA is TGTGCCAGCAGTGGGGGGACAAACCCTCCCTTCTACACCTTC. Amino acids: CASSGGTNPPFYTF. Based on the CDR3 plus reference TRBV2 and TRBJ1-2, the full variable domain is EPEVTQTPSHQVTQMGQEVILRCVPISNHLYFYWYRQILGQKVEFLVSFYNNEISEKSEIFDDQFSVERPDGSNFTLKIRSTKLEDSAMYFCASSGGTNPPFYTFGSGTRLTVV.

This chain links TRBV28 with TRBJ2-1; D gene unclear. The V gene's germline CDR1 is MDHEN and CDR2 SYDVKM. V was cut by 7 bases and J by 0 bases, with 13 bases left in between. CDR3 length equals 15 residues. CDR3 sequence: CASTFQVASYNEQFF. Here the CDR3 DNA reads TGTGCCAGCACCTTCCAGGTAGCCTCCTACAATGAGCAGTTCTTC. Supplemented by reference TRBV28 and TRBJ2-1, the full variable domain reads DVKVTQSSRYLVKRTGEKVFLECVQDMDHENMFWYRQDPGLGLRLIYFSYDVKMKEKGDIPEGYSVSREKKERFSLILESASTNQTSMYLCASTFQVASYNEQFFGPGTRLTVL.

The table lists this clone with a few counts. The rearrangement uses TRBV24-1 and TRBJ1-2; no firm D call. Trimming took 1 base from V and 0 from J, leaving 5 bases between them. The CDR3 consists of 14 residues. Germline CDR1 KGHDR, CDR2 SFDVKD. CDR3 nucleotide sequence: TGTGCCACCAGTGATTTTGCGGCTAACTATGGCTACACCTTC. Translating gives CATSDFAANYGYTF.

The chain uses TRBV13 and TRBJ2-6; the D is unclear. The CDR3 contains 17 residues. Germline V lookup: CDR1 PRHDT, CDR2 FYEKMQ (reference sequence). V was shortened by 0 bases and J by 0 bases, with 9 bases between the two germline ends. CDR3 amino acids: CASSLGRALSGANVLTF. Written as DNA, the CDR3 is TGTGCCAGCAGCTTAGGCCGGGCCCTCTCTGGGGCCAACGTCCTGACTTTC.

This clone was found once. J is TRBJ1-2 and V is TRBV15; possible D gene TRBD1, 6 bases. Germline V CDR1 and CDR2: LNHNV, YYDKDF (reference sequence). CDR3 length equals 16 residues. Trimming shortened V by 5 bases and J by 4 bases, and 20 bases separated the two germline ends. The CDR3 spells CATSENLQGSIYGYTF. CDR3 DNA sequence: TGTGCCACCAGCGAAAATCTACAGGGATCGATCTATGGCTACACCTTC.

This chain links TRBV4-3 with TRBJ1-6; unclear D gene. V was trimmed by 0 bases and J by 0 bases, leaving 3 bases between them. The CDR3 totals 15 residues. The germline V gene encodes CDR1 LGHNA and CDR2 YSLEER. The DNA for the CDR3 is TGCGCCAGCAGCCAAGAGAACTCCTATAATTCACCCCTCCACTTT. This encodes CASSQENSYNSPLHF.

V usage is TRBV3-1 (or the pseudogene TRBV3-2) and J usage is TRBJ2-5; 8 bases match TRBD1. This CDR3 comprises 14 residues. With 4 bases clipped from V and 3 bases from J, the junction kept 4 bases outside the gene matches. Germline CDR1 reads LGHDT; CDR2 reads YNNKEL (reference sequence). CDR3 sequence (DNA): TGTGCCAGCAGCCCCAAGACAGGGGAAGAGACCCAGTACTTC. It yields the protein CASSPKTGEETQYF.

The chain employs TRBV5-4 and TRBJ2-3, with D tentatively TRBD1 (6 bases). The germline V gene encodes CDR1 SGHNT and CDR2 YYREEE (reference sequence). The CDR3 is 15 amino acids. V lost 4 bases, J lost 0 bases, and 12 bases lay in between. The chain's CDR3 is CASSADRSSTDTQYF. The CDR3 coding sequence is TGTGCCAGCAGCGCGGACAGATCTAGCACAGATACGCAGTATTTT.

The chain joins TRBV3-1 (or the pseudogene TRBV3-2) to TRBJ2-1; 10 bases match TRBD2. With 3 bases clipped from V and 9 bases from J, the junction kept 8 bases outside the gene matches. Germline V gives CDR1 LGHDT, CDR2 YNNKEL (reference sequence). The CDR3 is 15 residues long. CDR3 bases: TGTGCCAGCAGCCAGGTTTCGAGCGGGAGGGGTGAGCAGTTCTTC. This sequence encodes CASSQVSSGRGEQFF.

V usage is TRBV5-6 and J usage is TRBJ1-2; 7 nucleotides align to TRBD1. Trimming removed 4 bases from V and 8 bases from J; junction bases left unmatched: 17. The CDR3 is 16 residues long. Per germline, CDR1 SGHDT and CDR2 YYEEEE. CDR3 DNA: TGTGCCAGCAGCCCTGGGACAGATGGTCCCATGCTCGGCTACACCTTC. Protein product: CASSPGTDGPMLGYTF.

The chain has TRBV4-2 and TRBJ1-2; D is uncertain. The germline V gene encodes CDR1 LGHNA and CDR2 YNFKEQ. V gave up 1 base and J gave up 0 bases, with 9 bases separating them. CDR3 size: 15 residues. CDR3 bases: TGTGCCAGCAGCCAAGGGGCCGGGGCTAACTATGGCTACACCTTC. It specifies CASSQGAGANYGYTF.

The CDR3 bases are TGTGCCAGCAGCATTGACAGGGACAATGAGCAGTTCTTC. It codes for CASSIDRDNEQFF. This sequence joins TRBV7-2 and TRBJ2-1, with 7 bases lining up with TRBD1. Germline trimming cut 5 bases from V and 5 bases from J; bases unmatched to any gene: 3. There are 13 residues in the CDR3. The V gene's germline CDR1 is SGHTA and CDR2 FQGNSA.

The chain's CDR3 is CASSLGVAASNEQFF. CDR3 DNA: TGTGCCAGCAGCTTGGGAGTAGCTGCAAGCAATGAGCAGTTCTTC. The gene calls are TRBV5-4 and TRBJ2-1; D gene uncertain. The germline V gene encodes CDR1 SGHNT and CDR2 YYREEE (reference sequence). V lost 0 bases and J lost 6, with 13 bases in between. This CDR3 is 15 amino acids long.

The chain links TRBV5-1 to TRBJ1-5, with unresolved D. In germline, CDR1 is SGHRS, CDR2 YFSETQ. This CDR3 comprises 15 residues. The ends were cut back, 4 bases at V and 0 bases at J, with 11 bases in the middle. CDR3 sequence (DNA): TGCGCCAGCAGCCTAGGAGACTTTAGCAATCAGCCCCAGCATTTT. This translates into CASSLGDFSNQPQHF.

The rearrangement uses TRBV27 and TRBJ1-1, with D possibly TRBD1 on 6 matching bases. The CDR3 consists of 14 residues. CDR1 and CDR2 (germline): MNHEY, SMNVEV (reference sequence). V was clipped by 6 bases and J by 0 bases, with 11 bases between them. The CDR3 DNA follows: TGTGCCAGCAGCCCGACAGGACTGAACACTGAAGCTTTCTTT. It translates to CASSPTGLNTEAFF.

This chain's CDR3 is CASSKKDSSSYEQYF. Here the CDR3 DNA reads TGTGCCAGCAGCAAAAAAGACAGCTCTTCCTACGAGCAGTACTTC. The J gene is TRBJ2-7, the V gene TRBV21-1; the table calls TRBD1, which could not be checked here. TRBV21-1 is listed as a pseudogene. The CDR3 runs to 15 residues.

This chain links TRBV21-1 with TRBJ2-7; the table's D call, TRBD1, has no DNA check behind it. TRBV21-1 is termed a pseudogene. The CDR3 consists of 14 residues. The CDR3 DNA sequence: TGTGCCAGCAGCATCCGGACAGGGTGCTACGAGCAGTACTTC. It is translated as CASSIRTGCYEQYF.

This CDR3 reads CSVVPRDTISYEQYF. The CDR3 coding sequence is TGCAGCGTTGTACCTCGGGACACCATATCCTACGAGCAGTACTTC. The rearrangement links TRBV29-1 to TRBJ2-7; weak D call: TRBD1 (6 bases). Per the germline V gene, CDR1 is SQVTM and CDR2 is ANQGSEA. The CDR3 has 15 residues. Trimming pared 4 bases from V and 1 base from J, leaving 17 bases between.

The genes are TRBV18 and TRBJ1-5, with 12 bases aligning to TRBD1. Germline V gene data show CDR1 as KGHSH and CDR2 as LQKENI. This CDR3 spans 18 amino acids. Germline trimming cut 3 bases from V and 4 bases from J; bases unmatched to any gene: 10. The CDR3 region is CASSPWGTGGLENQPQHF. The CDR3 nucleotides are TGTGCCAGCTCACCCTGGGGGACAGGGGGCCTTGAGAATCAGCCCCAGCATTTT.

The genes are TRBV3-1 (or the pseudogene TRBV3-2) and TRBJ1-2; D possibly corresponds to TRBD1 (6 bases). The CDR3 length is 16 residues. The V gene lost 0 bases and the J gene lost 7 bases, with 18 bases spanning the gap. Germline CDR1 is LGHDT and CDR2 is YNNKEL (reference sequence). CDR3 in DNA: TGTGCCAGCAGCCAAGAAGGGGGTAGGGGAAGGGGTGGCTACACCTTC. The encoded protein is CASSQEGGRGRGGYTF.

The CDR3 nucleotides read TGCGCCAGCAGCCAACTAAGGGGGCTAACGAACACTGAAGCTTTCTTT. Its protein product is CASSQLRGLTNTEAFF. The chain recombines TRBV4-1 with TRBJ1-1, with 7 bases identical to TRBD1. Unmatched junction bases numbered 7, after V lost 2 bases and J lost 1 base. The CDR3 is 16 amino acids. Germline CDR1 reads MGHRA; CDR2 reads YSYEKL.

V usage is TRBV19 and J usage is TRBJ2-2; D gene unclear. The CDR3 is 13 residues long. Trimming pared 6 bases from V and 6 bases from J, leaving 11 bases between. Germline V CDR1 and CDR2: LNHDA, SQIVND (reference sequence). Here the CDR3 DNA reads TGTGCCAGTAGATTCAATAGTGCCGGGGAGCTGTTTTTT. Translation: CASRFNSAGELFF. The whole variable domain, filled in from reference TRBV19 and TRBJ2-2, reads DGGITQSPKYLFRKEGQNVTLSCEQNLNHDAMYWYRQDPGQGLRLIYYSQIVNDFQKGDIAEGYSVSREKKESFPLTVTSAQKNPTAFYLCASRFNSAGELFFGEGSRLTVL.

The J gene is TRBJ2-2, the V gene TRBV7-9; 8 bases fit TRBD1. The CDR3 runs to 15 residues. In germline, CDR1 is SEHNR, CDR2 FQNEAQ (reference sequence). V shed 4 bases, J shed 5 bases, and the junction held 6 bases outside the gene matches. The CDR3 sequence: CASSSQGADTGELFF. In DNA form, the CDR3 reads TGTGCCAGCAGCTCTCAGGGGGCGGATACCGGGGAGCTGTTTTTT.

In regard to this clone: The same CDR3 arises from other DNA sequences in this sample as well. The rearrangement uses TRBV4-1 and TRBJ1-5; no clear D gene. Per the germline V gene, CDR1 is MGHRA and CDR2 is YSYEKL. The V end lost 0 bases, the J end lost 1 base, and 7 bases lay between the germline ends. This CDR3 is built from 15 residues. The CDR3 loop reads CASSQDMGSNQPQHF. CDR3 coding DNA: TGCGCCAGCAGCCAAGACATGGGGAGCAATCAGCCCCAGCATTTT.

The V gene is TRBV6-5, the J gene TRBJ2-1; D remains unclear. CDR1 is MNHEY, CDR2 SVGAGI, per germline. The V end lost 0 bases, the J end lost 4 bases, and 4 bases lay between the germline ends. The CDR3 extends over 13 amino acids. As DNA, the CDR3 is TGTGCCAGCAGTTACTCAAAGTACAATGAGCAGTTCTTC. This sequence encodes CASSYSKYNEQFF.